The 12 T cell receptor beta chains below all came from one sample that was sequenced in a study of spatial heterogeneity in lung cancer. Time point indicated: sample taken at primary tumor resection. Unsorted tumor, nontumor lung tissue or cryopreserved PBMC supplied the whole RNA. TCRdb reanalysed the 5' RACE reads using MiXCR and keeps one entry per CDR3 protein. The sample carries about 42,000 distinct CDR3 sequences, approximately 6.8% recorded once. This material consisted of PBMCs, taken at surgery. The receptors were gathered from a female donor with early-stage non-small cell lung cancer.

This clonotype has ten or more counts. The J gene is TRBJ2-7, the V gene TRBV28, with TRBD1 matching over 7 bases. The CDR3 loop spans 13 amino acids. The ends lost 5 bases at V and 2 bases at J; junction bases unmatched: 3. Germline values: CDR1 MDHEN, CDR2 SYDVKM. CDR3 amino acids: CASSETGTYEQYF. The CDR3 nucleotides are TGTGCCAGCAGTGAGACAGGGACCTACGAGCAGTACTTC.

At least ten counts were recorded for this clonotype. The chain combines TRBV29-1 with TRBJ2-5; D is undetermined. Germline values: CDR1 SQVTM, CDR2 ANQGSEA. Trimming took 7 bases from V and 3 from J, leaving 15 bases between them. The CDR3 contains 13 residues. CDR3 DNA sequence: TGCAGCGCCGCGCCTCGATCGGAAGAGACCCAGTACTTC. Translation: CSAAPRSEETQYF.

V gene TRBV23-1 combines with J gene TRBJ2-5, with 7 bases aligning to TRBD1. TRBV23-1 is filed as an ORF, its function uncertain. V was pared by 0 bases and J by 2 bases, with 9 bases of the junction left unmatched. The CDR3 has 17 amino acids. CDR3 amino acids: CASSQSYSSGGQETQYF. CDR3 nucleotides: TGCGCCAGCAGTCAATCTTACTCGTCAGGGGGACAAGAGACCCAGTACTTC.

This clonotype was seen many times. The chain is built from TRBV4-3 and TRBJ2-7; D gene uncertain. V shed 0 bases and J shed 0 bases, with 6 bases lying between them. The CDR3 contains 14 residues. Germline V lookup: CDR1 LGHNA, CDR2 YSLEER. The CDR3 sequence: CASSQEFSSYEQYF. The CDR3 nucleotides read TGCGCCAGCAGCCAAGAGTTCAGCTCCTACGAGCAGTACTTC.

The rearrangement links TRBV6-1 to TRBJ2-7, with 12 nucleotides matching TRBD1. The CDR3 has 16 residues. The germline V gene has CDR1 MNHNS and CDR2 SASEGT. Trimming removed 2 bases from V and 7 bases from J; junction bases left unmatched: 9. The CDR3 reads CASSEILGQGAEEQYF. DNA for the CDR3: TGTGCCAGCAGTGAAATACTGGGACAGGGGGCTGAGGAGCAGTACTTC.

In regard to this clonotype: A much larger clone lies a single base off, so this may be a read error. This likely comes from a read error, as the CDR3 has no conserved phenylalanine or tryptophan at its end. The chain joins TRBV5-5 to TRBJ1-6; no clear D gene. Germline loops: CDR1 SGHKS, CDR2 YYEKEE (reference sequence). The length of the CDR3 is 17 residues. The V end lost 4 bases, the J end lost 8 bases, and 22 bases lay between the germline ends. The CDR3 coding sequence is TGTGCCAGCAGCCCTACCCCCGTTCAGATCGCTTATTCACCCCTCCACTCT. Translated: CASSPTPVQIAYSPLHS.

This clonotype came up many times. The chain carries TRBV6-5 and TRBJ1-1; maybe TRBD1 (6 bases). V lost 2 bases and J 4 bases, leaving 8 bases between the germline ends. From germline, CDR1 is MNHEY and CDR2 SVGAGI. The CDR3 has 13 amino acids. The CDR3: CASSYKGGTEAFF. The CDR3 nucleotides read TGTGCCAGCAGTTACAAGGGGGGCACTGAAGCTTTCTTT.

This clonotype was detected a few times. CDR3 nucleotides: TGTGCCAGCAGCATCCGGGGGATTGGGCCCAAAGCGCAGTATTTT. Translation gives CASSIRGIGPKAQYF. The chain uses TRBV13 and TRBJ2-3; D perhaps matches TRBD2 (6 bases). CDR1 and CDR2 (germline): PRHDT, FYEKMQ (reference sequence). Trimming shortened V by 5 bases and J by 10 bases, and 22 bases separated the two germline ends. There are 15 residues in the CDR3.

The CDR3 loop is CASSVGTIGADTQYF. The CDR3 region has the DNA TGTGCCAGCAGCGTCGGGACTATTGGCGCGGATACGCAGTATTTT. This rearrangement joins TRBV9 to TRBJ2-3; TRBD2 agrees at 7 bases. V lost 2 bases to trimming and J lost 6 bases; unmatched junction nucleotides: 9. The CDR3 totals 15 residues. Germline CDR1 is SGDLS and CDR2 is YYNGEE.

This chain joins TRBV11-2 and TRBJ1-1; perhaps TRBD1 as D (6 bases). Germline V gene lookup returns CDR1 SGHAT and CDR2 FQNNGV. The V and J ends lost 3 bases and 1 base respectively, with 12 bases between them. The CDR3 loop spans 15 amino acids. CDR3: CASSLSWGANTEAFF. The CDR3 nucleotides read TGTGCCAGCAGCTTGTCCTGGGGGGCGAACACTGAAGCTTTCTTT.

This clonotype was observed a few times. V and J are TRBV4-3 and TRBJ2-3; 9 positions agree with TRBD2. Germline assignment: CDR1 LGHNA and CDR2 YSLEER. V dropped 1 base and J dropped 1; count of bases not matched to a gene: 6. CDR3 length: 17 amino acids. Here the CDR3 reads CASSQGGGGAGTDTQYF. CDR3 in DNA: TGCGCCAGCAGCCAAGGTGGCGGGGGGGCTGGCACAGATACGCAGTATTTT.

This clonotype was counted a few times. This chain uses TRBV5-1 with TRBJ2-6; maybe TRBD2 (6 bases). V was shortened by 4 bases and J by 0 bases, with 8 bases between the two germline ends. The CDR3 extends over 15 amino acids. Germline CDR1 SGHRS, CDR2 YFSETQ. CDR3 DNA sequence: TGCGCCAGCAGCCCCGGGAGCTCTGGGGCCAACGTCCTGACTTTC. Translation: CASSPGSSGANVLTF.